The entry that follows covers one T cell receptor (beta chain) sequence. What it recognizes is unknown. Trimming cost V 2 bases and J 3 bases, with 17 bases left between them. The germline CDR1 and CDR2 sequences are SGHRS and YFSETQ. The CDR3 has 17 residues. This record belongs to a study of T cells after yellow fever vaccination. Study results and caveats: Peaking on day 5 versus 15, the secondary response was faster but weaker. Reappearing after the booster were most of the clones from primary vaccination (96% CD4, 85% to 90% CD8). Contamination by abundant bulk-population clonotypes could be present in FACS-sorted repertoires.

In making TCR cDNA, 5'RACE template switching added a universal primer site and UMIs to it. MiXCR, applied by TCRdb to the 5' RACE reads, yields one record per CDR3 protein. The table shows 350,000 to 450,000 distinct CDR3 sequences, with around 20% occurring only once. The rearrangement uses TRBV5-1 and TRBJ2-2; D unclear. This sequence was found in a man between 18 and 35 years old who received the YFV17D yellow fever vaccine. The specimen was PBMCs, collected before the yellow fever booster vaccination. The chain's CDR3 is CASSLEPTSSYTGELFF. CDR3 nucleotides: TGCGCCAGCAGCTTAGAACCTACGTCATCTTACACCGGGGAGCTGTTTTTT.